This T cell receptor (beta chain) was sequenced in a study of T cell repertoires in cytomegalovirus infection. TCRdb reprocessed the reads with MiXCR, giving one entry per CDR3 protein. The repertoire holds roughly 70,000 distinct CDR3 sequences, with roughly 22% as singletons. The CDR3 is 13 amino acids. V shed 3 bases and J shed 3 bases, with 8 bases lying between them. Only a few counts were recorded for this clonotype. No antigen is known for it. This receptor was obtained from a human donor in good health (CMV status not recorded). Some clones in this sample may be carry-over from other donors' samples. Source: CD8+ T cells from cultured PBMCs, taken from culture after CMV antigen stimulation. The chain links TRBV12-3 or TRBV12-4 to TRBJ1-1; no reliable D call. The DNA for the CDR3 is TGTGCCAGCAGTTTTCCCTCCTACACTGAAGCTTTCTTT. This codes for CASSFPSYTEAFF.